This T cell receptor (beta chain) comes out of a study of shared clonotypes between healthy human individuals. Study-level points and caveats: Roughly 4.6% of naive CD4 clonotypes were common to a few donors.

As for this clone: No antigen is known for it.

Germline assignment: CDR1 GTSNPN and CDR2 SVGIG (reference sequence). CDR3 length equals 12 residues. Trimming removed 1 base at V and 7 bases at J, with 10 bases between. Produced via immunoSEQ multiplex PCR; TCRdb's table is partial and in-frame only. Here the sample spans 2 million to 2.5 million clones, just over 90% being singletons. Specimen: naive CD4+ T cells from PBMCs. Noted subset: CD45RA+ positively selected. The chain has TRBV30 and TRBJ1-2; the D is unclear. The clonotype was recovered from a man between 18 and 29 years old in good health. Some clones in this sample may be carry-over from other donors' samples. CDR3 sequence: CAWSAASFGYTF. Here the CDR3 DNA reads TGTGCCTGGAGTGCCGCCTCGTTTGGCTACACCTTC.